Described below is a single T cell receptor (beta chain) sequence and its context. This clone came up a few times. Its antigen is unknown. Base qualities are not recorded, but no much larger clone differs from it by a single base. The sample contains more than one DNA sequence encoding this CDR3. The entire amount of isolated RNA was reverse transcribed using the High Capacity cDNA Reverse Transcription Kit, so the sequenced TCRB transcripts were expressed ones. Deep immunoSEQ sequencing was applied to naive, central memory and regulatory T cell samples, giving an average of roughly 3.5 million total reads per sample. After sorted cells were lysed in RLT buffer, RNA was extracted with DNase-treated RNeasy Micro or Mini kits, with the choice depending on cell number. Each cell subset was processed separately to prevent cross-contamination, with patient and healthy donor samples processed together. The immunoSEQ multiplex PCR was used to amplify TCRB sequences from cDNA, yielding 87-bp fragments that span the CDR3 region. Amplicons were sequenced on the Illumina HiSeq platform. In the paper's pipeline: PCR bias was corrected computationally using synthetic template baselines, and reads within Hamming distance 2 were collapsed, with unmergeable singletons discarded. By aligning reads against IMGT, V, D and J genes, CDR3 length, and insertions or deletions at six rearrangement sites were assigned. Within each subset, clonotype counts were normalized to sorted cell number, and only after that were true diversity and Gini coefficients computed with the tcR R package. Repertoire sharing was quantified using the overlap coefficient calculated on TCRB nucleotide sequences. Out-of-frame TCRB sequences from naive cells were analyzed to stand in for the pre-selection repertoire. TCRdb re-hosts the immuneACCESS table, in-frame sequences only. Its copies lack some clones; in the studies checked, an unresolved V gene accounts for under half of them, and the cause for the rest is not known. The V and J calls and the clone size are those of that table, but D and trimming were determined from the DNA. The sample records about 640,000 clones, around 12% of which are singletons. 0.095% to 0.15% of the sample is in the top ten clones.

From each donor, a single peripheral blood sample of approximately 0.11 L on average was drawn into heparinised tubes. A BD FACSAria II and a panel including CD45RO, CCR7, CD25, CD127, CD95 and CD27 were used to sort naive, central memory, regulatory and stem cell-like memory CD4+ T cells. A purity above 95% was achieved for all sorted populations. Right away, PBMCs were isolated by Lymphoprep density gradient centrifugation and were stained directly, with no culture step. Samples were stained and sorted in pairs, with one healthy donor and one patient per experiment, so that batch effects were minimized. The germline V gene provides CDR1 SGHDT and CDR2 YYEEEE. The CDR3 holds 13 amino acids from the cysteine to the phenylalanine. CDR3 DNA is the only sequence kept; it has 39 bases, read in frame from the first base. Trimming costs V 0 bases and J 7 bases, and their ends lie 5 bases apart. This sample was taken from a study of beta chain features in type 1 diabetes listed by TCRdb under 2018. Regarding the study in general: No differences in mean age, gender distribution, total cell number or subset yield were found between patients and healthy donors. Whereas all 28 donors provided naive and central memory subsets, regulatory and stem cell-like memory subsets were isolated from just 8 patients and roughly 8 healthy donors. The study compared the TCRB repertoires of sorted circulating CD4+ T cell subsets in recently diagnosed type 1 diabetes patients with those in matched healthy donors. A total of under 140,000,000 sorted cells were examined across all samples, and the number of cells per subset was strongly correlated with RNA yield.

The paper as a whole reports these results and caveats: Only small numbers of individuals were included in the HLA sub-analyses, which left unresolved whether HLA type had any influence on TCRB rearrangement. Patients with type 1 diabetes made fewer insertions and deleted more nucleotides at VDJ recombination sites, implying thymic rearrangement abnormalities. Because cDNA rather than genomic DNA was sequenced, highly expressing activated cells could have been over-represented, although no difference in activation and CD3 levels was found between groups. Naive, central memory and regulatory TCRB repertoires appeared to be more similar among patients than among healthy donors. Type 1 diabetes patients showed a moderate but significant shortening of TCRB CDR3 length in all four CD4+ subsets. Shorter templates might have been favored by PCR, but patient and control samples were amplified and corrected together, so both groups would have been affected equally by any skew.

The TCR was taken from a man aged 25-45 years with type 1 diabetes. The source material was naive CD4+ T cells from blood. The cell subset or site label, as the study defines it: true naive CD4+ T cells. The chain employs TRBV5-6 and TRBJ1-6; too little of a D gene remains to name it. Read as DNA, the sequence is TGTGCCAGCAGCTTGGGGCGGAATTCACCCCTCCACTTT. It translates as CASSLGRNSPLHF.